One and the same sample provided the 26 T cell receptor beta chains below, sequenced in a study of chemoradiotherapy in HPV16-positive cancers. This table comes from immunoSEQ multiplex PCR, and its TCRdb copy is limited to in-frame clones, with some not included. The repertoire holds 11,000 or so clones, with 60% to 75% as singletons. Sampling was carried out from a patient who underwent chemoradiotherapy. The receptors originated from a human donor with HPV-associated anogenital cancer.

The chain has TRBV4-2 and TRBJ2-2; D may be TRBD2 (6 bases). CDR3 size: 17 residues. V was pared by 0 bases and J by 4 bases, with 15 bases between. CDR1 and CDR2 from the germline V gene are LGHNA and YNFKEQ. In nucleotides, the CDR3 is TGTGCCAGCAGCCAAGAATTTAGCGGCAAAGTCACCGGGGAGCTGTTTTTT. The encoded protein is CASSQEFSGKVTGELFF.

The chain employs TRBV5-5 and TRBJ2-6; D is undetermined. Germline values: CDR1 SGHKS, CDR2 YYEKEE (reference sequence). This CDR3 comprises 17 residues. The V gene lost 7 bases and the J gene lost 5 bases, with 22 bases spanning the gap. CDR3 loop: CASDNTLAQSRANVLTF. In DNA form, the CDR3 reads TGTGCCAGCGATAATACTCTCGCACAAAGTCGGGCCAACGTCCTGACTTTC.

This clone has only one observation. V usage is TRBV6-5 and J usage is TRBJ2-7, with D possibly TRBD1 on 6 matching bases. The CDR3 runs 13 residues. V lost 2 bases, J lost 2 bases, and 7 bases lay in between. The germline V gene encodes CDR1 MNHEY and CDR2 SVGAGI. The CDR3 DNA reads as TGTGCCAGCAGTTACGACAGGACCTACGAGCAGTACTTC. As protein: CASSYDRTYEQYF.

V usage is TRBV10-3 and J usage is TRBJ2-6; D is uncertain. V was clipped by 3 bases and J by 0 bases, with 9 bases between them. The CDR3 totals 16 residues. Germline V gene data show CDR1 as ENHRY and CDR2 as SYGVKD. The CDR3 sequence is CAISDRGDSGANVLTF. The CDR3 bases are TGTGCCATCAGTGATCGTGGTGACTCTGGGGCCAACGTCCTGACTTTC.

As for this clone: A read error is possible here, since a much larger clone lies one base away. The CDR3 here is CASSSGTGDTGELFF. CDR3 bases: TGTGCCAGCAGTTCCGGGACAGGGGACACCGGGGAGCTGTTTTTT. The chain recombines TRBV28 with TRBJ2-2; 10 nucleotides agree with TRBD1. Germline V gene sequence: CDR1 MDHEN, CDR2 SYDVKM. CDR3 length equals 15 residues. J lost 3 bases, V lost 4 bases, and 2 bases had no gene match.

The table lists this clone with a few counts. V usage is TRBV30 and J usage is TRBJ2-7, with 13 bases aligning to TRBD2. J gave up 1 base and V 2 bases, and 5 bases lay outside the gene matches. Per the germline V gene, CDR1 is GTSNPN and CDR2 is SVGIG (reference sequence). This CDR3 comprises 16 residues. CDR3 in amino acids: CAWSPMGLAGSYEQYF. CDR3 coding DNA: TGTGCCTGGAGTCCTATGGGACTAGCGGGATCCTACGAGCAGTACTTC.

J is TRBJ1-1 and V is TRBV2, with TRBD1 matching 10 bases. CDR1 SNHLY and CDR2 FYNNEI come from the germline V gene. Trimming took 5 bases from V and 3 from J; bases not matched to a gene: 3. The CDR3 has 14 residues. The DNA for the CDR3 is TGTGCCAGCAGTCGACAGGGGGCTGACACTGAAGCTTTCTTT. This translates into CASSRQGADTEAFF.

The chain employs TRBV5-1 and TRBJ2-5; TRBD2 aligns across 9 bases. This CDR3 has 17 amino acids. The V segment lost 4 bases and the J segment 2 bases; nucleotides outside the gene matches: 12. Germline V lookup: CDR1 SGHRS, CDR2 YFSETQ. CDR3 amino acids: CASSRTGGLAGQETQYF. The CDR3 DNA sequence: TGCGCCAGCAGCCGGACCGGCGGGCTAGCGGGACAAGAGACCCAGTACTTC.

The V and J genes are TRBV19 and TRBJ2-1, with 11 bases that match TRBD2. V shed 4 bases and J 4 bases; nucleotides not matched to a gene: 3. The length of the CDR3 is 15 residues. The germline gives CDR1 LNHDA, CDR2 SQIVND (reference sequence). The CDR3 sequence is CASSKLAGEYNEQFF. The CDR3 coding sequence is TGTGCCAGTAGTAAACTAGCGGGAGAATACAATGAGCAGTTCTTC.

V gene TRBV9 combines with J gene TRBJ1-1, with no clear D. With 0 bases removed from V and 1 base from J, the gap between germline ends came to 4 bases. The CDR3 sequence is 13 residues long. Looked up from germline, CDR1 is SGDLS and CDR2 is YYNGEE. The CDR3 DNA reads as TGTGCCAGCAGCGTAGATAGGAACACTGAAGCTTTCTTT. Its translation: CASSVDRNTEAFF.

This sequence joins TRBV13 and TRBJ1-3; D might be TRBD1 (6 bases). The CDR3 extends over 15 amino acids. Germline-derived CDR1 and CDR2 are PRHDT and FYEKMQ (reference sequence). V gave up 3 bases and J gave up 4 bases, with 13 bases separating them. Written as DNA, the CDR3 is TGTGCCAGCAGCTTCAATCCAGGGGTCGGAAACACCATATATTTT. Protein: CASSFNPGVGNTIYF.

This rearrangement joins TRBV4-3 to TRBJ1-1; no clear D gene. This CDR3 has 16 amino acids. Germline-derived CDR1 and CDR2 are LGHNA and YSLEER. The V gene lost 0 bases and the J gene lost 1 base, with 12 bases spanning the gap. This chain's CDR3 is CASSQDGWVTNTEAFF. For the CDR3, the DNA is TGCGCCAGCAGCCAAGATGGTTGGGTAACGAACACTGAAGCTTTCTTT.

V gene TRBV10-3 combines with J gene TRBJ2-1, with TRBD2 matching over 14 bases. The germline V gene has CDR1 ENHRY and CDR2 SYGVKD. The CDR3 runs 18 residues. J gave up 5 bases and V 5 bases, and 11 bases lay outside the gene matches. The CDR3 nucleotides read TGTGCCATCAGTCCCCGAGGGACTAGCGGGAGCGGGAACAATGAGCAGTTCTTC. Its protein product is CAISPRGTSGSGNNEQFF.

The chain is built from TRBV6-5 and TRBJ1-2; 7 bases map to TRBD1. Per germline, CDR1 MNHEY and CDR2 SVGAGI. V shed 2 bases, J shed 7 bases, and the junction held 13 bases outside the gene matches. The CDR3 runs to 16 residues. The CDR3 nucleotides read TGTGCCAGCAGTTACGAGGCGGGGAACAGGGGTTCTGGCTACACCTTC. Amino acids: CASSYEAGNRGSGYTF.

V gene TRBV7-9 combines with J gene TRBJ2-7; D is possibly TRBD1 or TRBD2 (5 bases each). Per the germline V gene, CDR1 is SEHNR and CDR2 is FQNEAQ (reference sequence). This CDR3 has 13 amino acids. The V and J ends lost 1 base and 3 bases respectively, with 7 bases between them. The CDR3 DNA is TGTGCCAGCAGCTTAGGGGACGGCTACGAGCAGTACTTC. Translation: CASSLGDGYEQYF.

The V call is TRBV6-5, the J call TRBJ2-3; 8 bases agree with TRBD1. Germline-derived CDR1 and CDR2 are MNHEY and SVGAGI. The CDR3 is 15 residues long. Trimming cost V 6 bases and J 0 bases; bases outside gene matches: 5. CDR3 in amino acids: CASRLQGASTDTQYF. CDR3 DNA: TGTGCCAGCAGACTCCAGGGGGCGAGCACAGATACGCAGTATTTT.

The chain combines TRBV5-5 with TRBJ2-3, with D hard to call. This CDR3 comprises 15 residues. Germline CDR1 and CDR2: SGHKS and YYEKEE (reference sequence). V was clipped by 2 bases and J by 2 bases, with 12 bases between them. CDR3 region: CASSFSGIFTDTQYF. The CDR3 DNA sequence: TGTGCCAGCAGCTTCTCAGGAATCTTCACAGATACGCAGTATTTT.

The CDR3 DNA reads as TGTGCCAGCAGCCCGGGACAGGTTAGCTCCTACAATGAGCAGTTCTTC. As protein: CASSPGQVSSYNEQFF. This chain links TRBV5-4 with TRBJ2-1; TRBD1 matches at 8 bases. CDR3 length: 16 residues. V lost 4 bases to trimming and J lost 0 bases; unmatched junction nucleotides: 6. Germline V lookup: CDR1 SGHNT, CDR2 YYREEE (reference sequence).

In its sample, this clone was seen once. CDR3 coding DNA: TGTGCCAGCAGCTTACAATGGGGAGAGACCCAGTACTTC. This encodes CASSLQWGETQYF. The chain has TRBV7-2 and TRBJ2-5, with D uncertain. The CDR3 length is 13 residues. Germline V gene lookup returns CDR1 SGHTA and CDR2 FQGNSA. V lost 2 bases and J 4 bases, leaving 8 bases between the germline ends.

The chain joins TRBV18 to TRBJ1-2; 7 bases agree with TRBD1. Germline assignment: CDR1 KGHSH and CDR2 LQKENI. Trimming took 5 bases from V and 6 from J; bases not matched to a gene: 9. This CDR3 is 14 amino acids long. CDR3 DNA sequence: TGTGCCAGCTCAAATAGGGACAGAGGCAATGGCTACACCTTC. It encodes CASSNRDRGNGYTF.

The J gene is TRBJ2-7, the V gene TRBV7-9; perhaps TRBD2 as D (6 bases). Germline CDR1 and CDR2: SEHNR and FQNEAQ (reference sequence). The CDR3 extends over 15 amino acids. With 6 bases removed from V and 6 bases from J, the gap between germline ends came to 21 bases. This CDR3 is CASRKSGRDGAEQYF. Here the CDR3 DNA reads TGTGCCAGCAGAAAAAGCGGGCGGGACGGGGCCGAGCAGTACTTC. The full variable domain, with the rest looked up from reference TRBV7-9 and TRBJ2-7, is DTGVSQNPRHKITKRGQNVTFRCDPISEHNRLYWYRQTLGQGPEFLTYFQNEAQLEKSRLLSDRFSAERPKGSFSTLEIQRTEQGDSAMYLCASRKSGRDGAEQYFGPGTRLTVT.

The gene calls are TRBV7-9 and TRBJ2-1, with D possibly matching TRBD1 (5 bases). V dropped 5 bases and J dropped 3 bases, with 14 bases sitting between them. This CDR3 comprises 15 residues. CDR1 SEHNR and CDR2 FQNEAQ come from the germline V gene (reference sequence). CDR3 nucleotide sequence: TGTGCCAGCAGCGAAGGGCAAGGGGACTACAATGAGCAGTTCTTC. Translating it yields CASSEGQGDYNEQFF.

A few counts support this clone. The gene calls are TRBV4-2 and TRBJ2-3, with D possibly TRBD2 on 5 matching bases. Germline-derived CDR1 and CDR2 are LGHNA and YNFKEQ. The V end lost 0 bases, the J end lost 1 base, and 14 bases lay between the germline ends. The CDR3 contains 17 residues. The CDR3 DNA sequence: TGTGCCAGCAGCCAAGATGGAGGTAGGTTGGGCACAGATACGCAGTATTTT. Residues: CASSQDGGRLGTDTQYF.

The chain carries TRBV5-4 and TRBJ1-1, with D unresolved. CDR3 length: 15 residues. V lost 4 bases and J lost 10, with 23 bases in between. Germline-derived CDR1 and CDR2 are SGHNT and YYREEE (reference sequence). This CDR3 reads CASSPTITPEESAFF. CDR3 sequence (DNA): TGTGCCAGCAGCCCGACCATTACACCCGAGGAATCAGCTTTCTTT.

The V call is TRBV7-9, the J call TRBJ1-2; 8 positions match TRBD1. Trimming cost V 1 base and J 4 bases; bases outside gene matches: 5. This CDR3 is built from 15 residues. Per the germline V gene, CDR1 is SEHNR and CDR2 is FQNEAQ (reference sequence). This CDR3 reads CASSLEATGGYGYTF. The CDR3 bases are TGTGCCAGCAGCTTAGAAGCTACAGGGGGCTATGGCTACACCTTC.

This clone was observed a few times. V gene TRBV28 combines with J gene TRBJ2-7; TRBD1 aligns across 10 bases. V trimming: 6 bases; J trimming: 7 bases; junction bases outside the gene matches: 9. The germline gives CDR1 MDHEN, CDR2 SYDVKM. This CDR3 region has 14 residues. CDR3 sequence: CASRKTGGGWEQYF. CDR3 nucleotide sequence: TGTGCCAGCAGGAAGACAGGGGGCGGATGGGAGCAGTACTTC.